This T cell receptor beta chain emerged from a study of shared clonotypes between healthy human individuals. Profiling relied on immunoSEQ multiplex PCR, and the TCRdb table lists in-frame clones only, not all of them. The table records over 750,000 clones, around 96% of them present only once. CDR3 size: 12 residues. V lost 2 bases and J lost 5, with 7 bases in between. Per germline, CDR1 MNHEY and CDR2 SVGAGI. Terminally differentiated effector memory CD45RA+ cells were excluded from the naive CD8 cells, which were CD45RO-negative and positively selected for CCR7. Sequencing used naive CD8+ T cells sorted from blood. The origin of this receptor is a man between 25 and 39 years old in good health. This chain joins TRBV6-5 and TRBJ2-7; a weak D match, TRBD1 (5 bases). CDR3 DNA: TGTGCCAGCAGTTACACCAGGGACGAGCAGTACTTC. Protein product: CASSYTRDEQYF.